A single sample gave rise to the 14 T cell receptor beta chains below, sequenced in a study of cytomegalovirus exposure and HLA in healthy donors. Researchers ran the PCR with 60 Vbeta and 13 Jbeta primers. TCRdb's table, derived via immunoSEQ multiplex PCR, lists solely in-frame clones and lacks some. This table holds 50,000 to 70,000 clones, 75% to 85% found once. The sample taken for sequencing was PBMCs. These receptors were obtained from a woman between 40 and 50 years old in good health and CMV-seronegative.

The rearrangement links TRBV6-1 to TRBJ1-5, with 7 bases aligning to TRBD1. V trimming: 2 bases; J trimming: 7 bases; junction bases outside the gene matches: 8. The CDR3 covers 15 residues. Germline V gene sequence: CDR1 MNHNS, CDR2 SASEGT. Here the CDR3 reads CASSEMNRGRQPQHF. The CDR3, as DNA: TGTGCCAGCAGTGAAATGAACAGGGGAAGGCAGCCCCAGCATTTT.

The rearrangement links TRBV28 to TRBJ2-7, with D perhaps matching TRBD2 (6 bases). CDR1 and CDR2 from the germline V gene are MDHEN and SYDVKM. Trimming cost V 5 bases and J 2 bases, with 13 bases left between them. There are 14 residues in the CDR3. CDR3 sequence: CASSGGSGPYEQYF. The CDR3 DNA reads TGTGCCAGCAGTGGCGGTAGCGGACCCTACGAGCAGTACTTC.

The gene calls are TRBV19 and TRBJ2-1; a possible D gene is TRBD2 (6 bases). Germline CDR1 LNHDA, CDR2 SQIVND (reference sequence). The CDR3 is 15 residues long. V lost 3 bases to trimming and J lost 4 bases, with 13 bases between them. CDR3 bases: TGTGCCAGTAGTATCCAGGAGGGCCGTTACAATGAGCAGTTCTTC. It yields the protein CASSIQEGRYNEQFF.

This chain uses TRBV27 with TRBJ1-4; a possible D gene is TRBD1 (6 bases). V was trimmed by 5 bases and J by 6 bases, leaving 7 bases between them. The CDR3 spans 12 residues. The V gene's germline CDR1 is MNHEY and CDR2 SMNVEV (reference sequence). As DNA, the CDR3 is TGTGCCAGCAGTCAGGGGTATGAAAAACTGTTTTTT. This codes for CASSQGYEKLFF.

J is TRBJ2-7 and V is TRBV15, with D possibly TRBD2 on 5 matching bases. Germline CDR1 and CDR2: LNHNV and YYDKDF (reference sequence). V lost 0 bases to trimming and J lost 2 bases, with 8 bases between them. The CDR3 is made up of 14 amino acids. The CDR3, as DNA: TGTGCCACCAGCAGAGATCGGGGAACCTACGAGCAGTACTTC. Encoded protein: CATSRDRGTYEQYF.

This chain links TRBV6-5 with TRBJ2-5; possibly TRBD2 for D (6 bases). CDR3 size: 16 residues. Germline CDR1 MNHEY, CDR2 SVGAGI. V lost 0 bases, J lost 4 bases, and 15 bases lay in between. The CDR3 DNA reads TGTGCCAGCAGTTACTCCGGGGGTAGTGAGGGAGAGACCCAGTACTTC. It encodes CASSYSGGSEGETQYF.

This rearrangement joins TRBV4-1 to TRBJ1-1; tentative D call: TRBD1 (6 bases). The CDR3 totals 15 residues. The germline gives CDR1 MGHRA, CDR2 YSYEKL. V gave up 0 bases and J gave up 1 base, with 9 bases separating them. The CDR3 sequence: CASSQDKGGNTEAFF. The CDR3, as DNA: TGCGCCAGCAGCCAAGATAAAGGGGGGAACACTGAAGCTTTCTTT.

The chain couples TRBV9 to TRBJ2-2, with TRBD2 matching over 7 bases. Germline lookup yields CDR1 SGDLS and CDR2 YYNGEE. The V segment lost 4 bases and the J segment 6 bases; nucleotides outside the gene matches: 12. The CDR3 has 16 amino acids. In DNA form, the CDR3 reads TGTGCCAGCAGCCCGCCGGGGAGGGGATGGGCCGGGGAGCTGTTTTTT. Its protein is CASSPPGRGWAGELFF.

This chain joins TRBV19 and TRBJ2-3, with D hard to call. V dropped 10 bases and J dropped 1 base, with 12 bases sitting between them. The CDR3 loop spans 13 amino acids. Germline CDR1 LNHDA, CDR2 SQIVND (reference sequence). CDR3 in DNA: TGTGCCACCCGAACCCAGGGCACAGATACGCAGTATTTT. Its protein product is CATRTQGTDTQYF. Full variable domain (remainder filled in from reference TRBV19 and TRBJ2-3): DGGITQSPKYLFRKEGQNVTLSCEQNLNHDAMYWYRQDPGQGLRLIYYSQIVNDFQKGDIAEGYSVSREKKESFPLTVTSAQKNPTAFYLCATRTQGTDTQYFGPGTRLTVL.

The rearrangement joins TRBV7-3 to TRBJ2-3; 14 positions match TRBD2. Germline V CDR1 and CDR2: SGHTA, FQGTGA. V trimming: 8 bases; J trimming: 5 bases; junction bases outside the gene matches: 9. CDR3 length: 16 residues. The CDR3 is CASGSGTSGRIDTQYF. The CDR3 DNA sequence: TGTGCCAGCGGATCCGGGACTAGCGGGAGAATAGATACGCAGTATTTT.

This chain's CDR3 is CASSLFSGSFYEQFF. Written as DNA, the CDR3 is TGTGCCAGCAGCTTATTTAGCGGGAGTTTCTATGAGCAGTTCTTC. V is TRBV7-6 and J is TRBJ2-1; 9 bases agree with TRBD2. With V trimmed by 2 bases and J by 8 bases, 7 bases remained unmatched. The CDR3 totals 15 residues. The germline V gene has CDR1 SGHVS and CDR2 FNYEAQ.

This clone was found a few times. Other DNA sequences within the sample encode an identical CDR3. The rearrangement links TRBV19 to TRBJ1-5; 9 positions agree with TRBD1. Trimming cost V 1 base and J 2 bases; bases outside gene matches: 0. The CDR3 is 15 amino acids. Germline CDR1 LNHDA, CDR2 SQIVND (reference sequence). The CDR3 DNA is TGTGCCAGTAGTATAGGACAGGGGGGCAATCAGCCCCAGCATTTT. Translating gives CASSIGQGGNQPQHF.

The rearrangement joins TRBV27 to TRBJ2-7; D might be TRBD2 (5 bases). Germline CDR1 MNHEY, CDR2 SMNVEV (reference sequence). V lost 5 bases to trimming and J lost 1 base, with 12 bases between them. The CDR3 covers 14 residues. The CDR3 sequence: CASSPLGESYEQYF. In DNA, the CDR3 is TGTGCCAGCAGTCCTCTGGGAGAGTCCTACGAGCAGTACTTC.

The V and J genes are TRBV5-1 and TRBJ2-7; no definite D call. Germline assignment: CDR1 SGHRS and CDR2 YFSETQ. The CDR3 spans 15 residues. V dropped 7 bases and J dropped 0 bases, with 17 bases sitting between them. The CDR3 loop reads CASAPMGLNSYEQYF. The CDR3 DNA sequence: TGCGCCAGCGCCCCCATGGGCTTAAACTCCTACGAGCAGTACTTC.